Listed here is a single T cell receptor (beta chain). The antigen is undetermined. CDR1 and CDR2 (germline): SNHLY, FYNNEI. V gave up 10 bases and J gave up 3 bases, with 15 bases separating them. The CDR3 extends over 13 amino acids. This sample is part of a study of cytomegalovirus exposure and HLA in healthy donors. Study-level points and caveats: Sequence variants that were highly shared formed a cluster that was likely a sequencing artifact.

The PCR made use of 60 Vbeta and 13 Jbeta primers. Produced via immunoSEQ multiplex PCR; TCRdb's table is partial and in-frame only. There are roughly 92,000 clones in the sample; roughly 80% occur only once, and about a third lies in the top ten. The sample comprised PBMCs. The clonotype was recovered from a man in his fifties in good health and CMV-seropositive. The rearrangement uses TRBV2 and TRBJ1-1; weak D call: TRBD1 (5 bases). As DNA, the CDR3 is TGTGCCACCGGAGGGGAGCGAGACACTGAAGCTTTCTTT. Translated: CATGGERDTEAFF.